A selection of T cell receptor beta chains follows, all from one sample in a study of T-cell memory formation after mild COVID-19. TCRdb reprocessed the 5' RACE reads with MiXCR, giving one entry per CDR3 protein. The sample has 150,000 to 200,000 distinct CDR3 sequences, approximately 16% seen once. The sequenced material came from PBMCs or a T cell subset sorted from them (not recorded which). These TCRs come from an adult woman who had mild COVID-19 (a few samples of this study predate the infection). Cell type and time point are not known. Both conserved end residues are part of each CDR3. A D gene is named only where the DNA matches it firmly. A row's size may be missing; if present it is once, few, many or a size class.

>TRBV5-1|TRBD1|few|TRBJ2-5
TGCGCCAGCGCTCAGACAGGGGCCTCCCAAGAGACCCAGTACTTC
CASAQTGASQETQYF
>TRBV29-1|TRBD1|NA|TRBJ1-5
TGCAGCGTTGTACAGGGGGCGGGTCAGCCCCAGCATTTT
CSVVQGAGQPQHF
>TRBV2|NA|NA|TRBJ2-5
TGTGCCAGCAGTCAGGAAGGCCAAGAGACCCAGTACTTC
CASSQEGQETQYF
>TRBV20-1|TRBD1|few|TRBJ1-2
TGCAGTGCCACCCGAACAGGGGGAGATGGCTACACCTTC
CSATRTGGDGYTF
>TRBV27|TRBD2|NA|TRBJ2-3
TGTGCCAGCATGAAGGAAGGACTAGCCCCGGGTACGCAGTATTTT
CASMKEGLAPGTQYF
>TRBV7-9|TRBD1|NA|TRBJ2-7
TGTGCCAGCAGCTATCCGGGACAGGGCCACGAGCAGTACTTC
CASSYPGQGHEQYF
>TRBV2|TRBD1|NA|TRBJ2-6
TGTGCCAGCAGTCCCCGGGACAGGCTTAGCTCTGGGGCCAACGTCCTGACTTTC
CASSPRDRLSSGANVLTF
>TRBV7-9|NA|few|TRBJ2-3
TGTGCCAGCAGCTTATCGCGGGGACCAAGCACAGATACGCAGTATTTT
CASSLSRGPSTDTQYF
>TRBV11-3|NA|NA|TRBJ2-2
TGTGCCAGCAGCCCACTACAGGGTCGGGTCACCGGGGAGCTGTTTTTT
CASSPLQGRVTGELFF
>TRBV19|TRBD1|few|TRBJ1-6
TGTGCCAGTAGAAGGACAGGGGGGATACCCCTCCACTTT
CASRRTGGIPLHF
>TRBV7-9|NA|few|TRBJ2-1
TGTGCCAGCAGCCAGGGGGGCAGTGAGCAGTTCTTC
CASSQGGSEQFF
>TRBV2|NA|few|TRBJ1-1
TGTGCCAGCAGTGAAGTGAGACAGGCAAACACTGAAGCTTTCTTT
CASSEVRQANTEAFF
>TRBV30|TRBD1|few|TRBJ1-1
TGTGCCTGGCGACAGGGGGCTGGGGCTGAAGCTTTCTTT
CAWRQGAGAEAFF
>TRBV11-2|TRBD1|NA|TRBJ2-7
TGTGCCAGCAGCTCGAGGACAGGGACGGGGATAGAGCAGTACTTC
CASSSRTGTGIEQYF
>TRBV3-1|NA|few|TRBJ1-1
TGTGCCAGCAGCCCTGAGGAGGCTTCTCTTACTGAAGCTTTCTTT
CASSPEEASLTEAFF
>TRBV5-6|NA|few|TRBJ2-3
TGTGCCAGCAGCTTGGTCCTGGCGGTCCAGGGGACGCAGTATTTT
CASSLVLAVQGTQYF
>TRBV20-1|NA|NA|TRBJ1-5
TGCAGTGCTAGACCTGGGGGGTCTTATAGCAATCAGCCCCAGCATTTT
CSARPGGSYSNQPQHF
>TRBV7-8|NA|NA|TRBJ2-7
TGTGCCAGCAGCCCTTCTTGGGGGTCCTACGAGCAGTACTTC
CASSPSWGSYEQYF
>TRBV6-1|TRBD2|NA|TRBJ2-3
TGTGCCAGCATGCTGACTAGCGGGAGGGAGGTAGGGACAGATACGCAGTATTTT
CASMLTSGREVGTDTQYF
>TRBV5-6|TRBD1|few|TRBJ1-2
TGTGCCAGCAGCATCGACAGGGGGCTATATACTGGCTACACCTTC
CASSIDRGLYTGYTF
>TRBV2|NA|few|TRBJ2-3
TGTGCCAGCAGTCAACTTGCGGGTTCAGATACGCAGTATTTT
CASSQLAGSDTQYF
>TRBV3-1|NA|NA|TRBJ1-5
TGTGCCAGCAGCGAACTACAGGCCAATCAGCCCCAGCATTTT
CASSELQANQPQHF
>TRBV24-1|TRBD2|NA|TRBJ2-3
TGTGCCACCAGTGAAAGTTTGCTAGCGGGGGCGCAGTATTTT
CATSESLLAGAQYF
>TRBV5-1|NA|many|TRBJ2-5
TGCGCCAGCAGCTTGGATTCGGTCCAAGAGACCCAGTACTTC
CASSLDSVQETQYF
>TRBV30|NA|NA|TRBJ2-7
TGTGCCTGGAGTGCTAAACGGATTTTGTACGAGCAGTACTTC
CAWSAKRILYEQYF
>TRBV4-1|NA|NA|TRBJ2-3
TGCGCCAGCAGGGTGTCGGGGAGCACAGATACGCAGTATTTT
CASRVSGSTDTQYF
>TRBV9|TRBD1|NA|TRBJ2-1
TGTGCCAGCAGCGTGGGACAGGGGGCGGGCAATGAGCAGTTCTTC
CASSVGQGAGNEQFF
>TRBV7-2|TRBD2|few|TRBJ2-1
TGTGCCAGCAGCCCGCGACTAGCGGGCCTCTCCTACAATGAGCAGTTCTTC
CASSPRLAGLSYNEQFF
>TRBV20-1|NA|few|TRBJ1-2
TGCAGTGCTAGGGGGATTGAACCGACCTATGGCTACACCTTC
CSARGIEPTYGYTF
>TRBV6-2/TRBV6-3|NA|NA|TRBJ2-7
TGTGCCAGCAGCCGCCAGGGTGGGCAGTACTTC
CASSRQGGQYF
>TRBV19|TRBD1|few|TRBJ2-2
TGTGCTAGTCAGGGGGTTGGGGCCACCGGGGAGCTGTTTTTT
CASQGVGATGELFF
>TRBV4-1|NA|few|TRBJ1-2
TGCGCCAGCAGCCAAGATTCAGTCGGTGCTAACTATGGCTACACCTTC
CASSQDSVGANYGYTF
>TRBV5-6|NA|NA|TRBJ2-2
TGTGCCAGCAGCCCCCACCGGACCGGGGAGCTGTTTTTT
CASSPHRTGELFF
>TRBV3-1|TRBD1|NA|TRBJ1-1
TGTGCCAGCAGCCACTCCGGGACAGGGCAGGTTGAAGCTTTCTTT
CASSHSGTGQVEAFF
>TRBV7-9|TRBD2|NA|TRBJ2-1
TGTGCCAGCAGCTCAACTAGCGGGGTTTACAATGAGCAGTTCTTC
CASSSTSGVYNEQFF
>TRBV10-3|NA|NA|TRBJ2-4
TGTGCCATCACAGACGGAGCCAAAAACATTCAGTACTTC
CAITDGAKNIQYF